The 11 T cell receptor beta chains in this list originate from one sample, sequenced in a study of cytomegalovirus exposure and HLA in healthy donors. Primers: 60 Vbeta forward and 13 Jbeta reverse. Profiled with immunoSEQ multiplex PCR; TCRdb holds only in-frame clones, not every one. This table holds approximately 70,000 clones, around 76% found once. Sample: PBMCs. The receptor source for this set is a man in his fifties in good health and CMV-seronegative.

V gene TRBV5-1 combines with J gene TRBJ1-1; no reliable D call. Between the trimmed V and J ends, which lost 0 bases and 7 bases, there was a span of 13 bases. Looked up from germline, CDR1 is SGHRS and CDR2 is YFSETQ. The CDR3 has 14 amino acids. The CDR3 is CASSLGGWIDEAFF. The CDR3 DNA is TGCGCCAGCAGCTTGGGAGGGTGGATAGATGAAGCTTTCTTT.

The chain is built from TRBV18 and TRBJ2-7; TRBD1 aligns across 9 bases. Germline V lookup: CDR1 KGHSH, CDR2 LQKENI. V dropped 6 bases and J dropped 0; count of bases not matched to a gene: 15. The CDR3 has 18 amino acids. The CDR3 loop is CASSPNANRGQSSYEQYF. The CDR3 DNA is TGTGCCAGCTCCCCTAATGCCAACAGGGGGCAAAGCTCCTACGAGCAGTACTTC. The variable domain in full, with the rest retrieved from reference TRBV18 and TRBJ2-7, is NAGVMQNPRHLVRRRGQEARLRCSPMKGHSHVYWYRQLPEEGLKFMVYLQKENIIDESGMPKERFSAEFPKEGPSILRIQQVVRGDSAAYFCASSPNANRGQSSYEQYFGPGTRLTVT.

V is TRBV7-3 and J is TRBJ2-3, with 8 bases that match TRBD1. Germline V gene lookup returns CDR1 SGHTA and CDR2 FQGTGA. The CDR3 has 15 residues. With 4 bases clipped from V and 7 bases from J, the junction kept 10 bases outside the gene matches. In nucleotides, the CDR3 is TGTGCCAGCAGCTCCCCGGGACAGGCTGATAATACGCAGTATTTT. The encoded protein is CASSSPGQADNTQYF.

This clone was detected once. The J gene is TRBJ1-2, the V gene TRBV29-1; tentatively, D is TRBD1 (6 bases). CDR1 and CDR2 (germline): SQVTM, ANQGSEA. The CDR3 has 12 residues. V was pared by 7 bases and J by 4 bases, with 13 bases between. Here the CDR3 reads CSGLTGGYGYTF. The CDR3 DNA follows: TGCAGCGGCCTGACAGGAGGCTATGGCTACACCTTC.

This clone was recorded once. The chain is built from TRBV29-1 and TRBJ2-7, with TRBD1 identical over 8 bases. V dropped 0 bases and J dropped 5; count of bases not matched to a gene: 0. The CDR3 contains 12 residues. Germline V gene data show CDR1 as SQVTM and CDR2 as ANQGSEA. The CDR3 protein is CSVEETGDEQYF. The CDR3 DNA sequence: TGCAGCGTTGAAGAGACAGGGGACGAGCAGTACTTC.

In this sample, this clone turned up a few times. This chain connects TRBV13 to TRBJ1-1, with 7 bases lining up with TRBD1. The V gene end was trimmed by 5 bases and the J gene end by 5 bases; junction bases not matched to a gene: 11. The V gene's germline CDR1 is PRHDT and CDR2 FYEKMQ (reference sequence). The CDR3 has 15 amino acids. The CDR3: CASSITGVWGTEAFF. DNA for the CDR3: TGTGCCAGCAGCATAACAGGGGTTTGGGGGACTGAAGCTTTCTTT.

The gene calls are TRBV12-5 and TRBJ2-7; 11 bases match TRBD2. After removal of 5 bases from V and 1 base from J, the junction contained 7 bases not matched to a gene. Germline CDR1 reads LGHNT; CDR2 reads FRNRAP. The CDR3 covers 16 residues. The CDR3 reads CASGQSSGRTSYEQYF. Here the CDR3 DNA reads TGTGCTAGTGGTCAATCTAGCGGGAGGACTTCCTACGAGCAGTACTTC.

A few counts support this clone. The chain couples TRBV5-6 to TRBJ2-7; weak D call: TRBD1 (5 bases). Trimming took 4 bases from V and 7 from J, leaving 9 bases between them. This CDR3 has 11 amino acids. CDR1 and CDR2 (germline): SGHDT, YYEEEE. CDR3 region: CASSTGQEQYF. The CDR3, as DNA: TGTGCCAGCAGCACAGGACAAGAGCAGTACTTC.

The rearrangement joins TRBV11-2 to TRBJ2-1; TRBD2 matches at 9 bases. V gave up 4 bases and J gave up 4 bases; unmatched junction bases: 11. Germline V gene data show CDR1 as SGHAT and CDR2 as FQNNGV. The CDR3 consists of 17 residues. The CDR3 DNA is TGTGCCAGCAGCTCGGGTAGTAGCGGGAGACGGTACAATGAGCAGTTCTTC. Translated: CASSSGSSGRRYNEQFF.

V and J are TRBV11-2 and TRBJ2-1, with 8 nucleotides matching TRBD2. Germline V CDR1 and CDR2: SGHAT, FQNNGV. The CDR3 spans 14 residues. V shed 0 bases and J 14 bases; nucleotides not matched to a gene: 9. This CDR3 reads CASSLDLGSGTKFF. CDR3 DNA: TGTGCCAGCAGCTTAGATCTCGGTAGCGGGACAAAGTTCTTC.

The chain has TRBV13 and TRBJ1-1; 9 bases map to TRBD1. With V trimmed by 1 base and J by 10 bases, 4 bases remained unmatched. From germline, CDR1 is PRHDT and CDR2 FYEKMQ (reference sequence). The CDR3 extends over 13 amino acids. The CDR3 loop is CASSLERTGAAFF. The CDR3, as DNA: TGTGCCAGCAGCTTAGAGAGGACAGGGGCAGCTTTCTTT.